These 30 T cell receptor beta chains were all obtained from the same sample, sequenced in a study of blood T cell repertoires in COVID-19. Some clones are missing from TCRdb's copy, which holds only in-frame ones; the method was immunoSEQ multiplex PCR. This sample has about 260,000 clones, with more than 75% found just once. Sequencing input: peripheral blood. Receptor source: a woman aged 45 to 65 with acute or convalescent COVID-19.

This chain links TRBV9 with TRBJ1-3; D not resolved. The CDR3 runs to 16 residues. Germline V gene lookup returns CDR1 SGDLS and CDR2 YYNGEE. Trimming removed 2 bases from V and 1 base from J, with 13 bases in between. The CDR3, as DNA: TGTGCCAGCAGCGTCCAAGACAACCGATCTGGAAACACCATATATTTT. This codes for CASSVQDNRSGNTIYF.

The chain links TRBV5-1 to TRBJ1-5; unclear D gene. Trimming removed 2 bases at V and 0 bases at J, with 9 bases between. Germline CDR1 is SGHRS and CDR2 is YFSETQ. This CDR3 has 15 amino acids. CDR3 nucleotides: TGCGCCAGCAGCTTATACGGGAATAGCAATCAGCCCCAGCATTTT. Translating it yields CASSLYGNSNQPQHF.

This chain connects TRBV11-1 to TRBJ1-2, with D possibly TRBD1 on 5 matching bases. V was pared by 1 base and J by 4 bases, with 7 bases between. The germline V gene has CDR1 SGHAT and CDR2 FQDESV (reference sequence). The CDR3 totals 13 residues. The CDR3 reads CASSLEGAYGYTF. CDR3 coding DNA: TGTGCCAGCAGCTTAGAAGGGGCCTATGGCTACACCTTC.

V and J are TRBV7-2 and TRBJ1-5; 7 bases line up with TRBD1. This CDR3 has 15 amino acids. Germline CDR1 is SGHTA and CDR2 is FQGNSA. J lost 3 bases, V lost 5 bases, and 7 bases had no gene match. The CDR3 reads CASSRRQGDNQPQHF. DNA of the CDR3: TGTGCCAGCAGCCGTAGACAGGGAGACAATCAGCCCCAGCATTTT.

The rearrangement joins TRBV3-1 (or the pseudogene TRBV3-2) to TRBJ1-2; 7 nucleotides line up with TRBD1. Trimming cost V 4 bases and J 3 bases; bases outside gene matches: 5. Germline CDR1 reads LGHDT; CDR2 reads YNNKEL (reference sequence). This CDR3 is built from 14 residues. The DNA for the CDR3 is TGTGCCAGCAGCCCGCGGGACAGCCACTATGGCTACACCTTC. Its translation: CASSPRDSHYGYTF.

The chain joins TRBV27 to TRBJ2-1; 11 bases are a match to TRBD1. The CDR3 totals 16 residues. V lost 4 bases, J lost 6 bases, and 8 bases stayed unmatched. Per germline, CDR1 MNHEY and CDR2 SMNVEV (reference sequence). The CDR3 DNA sequence: TGTGCCAGCAGTTCCTACGGGACAGGGGGTTCCAATGAGCAGTTCTTC. It specifies CASSSYGTGGSNEQFF.

The chain recombines TRBV30 with TRBJ1-3; 7 bases fit TRBD1. With V trimmed by 2 bases and J by 3 bases, 7 bases remained unmatched. The CDR3 is 15 amino acids. Germline lookup yields CDR1 GTSNPN and CDR2 SVGIG (reference sequence). The CDR3 region has the DNA TGTGCCTGGAGTACCCAGGGGGTATTTGGAAACACCATATATTTT. Protein: CAWSTQGVFGNTIYF.

The V call is TRBV20-1, the J call TRBJ2-5; a weak D match, TRBD1 (5 bases). Germline assignment: CDR1 DFQATT and CDR2 SNEGSKA (reference sequence). The germline V and J ends were trimmed by 4 bases and 4 bases, with 7 bases remaining between them. The CDR3 spans 11 residues. CDR3 amino acids: CSAKGRETQYF. The CDR3 DNA reads as TGCAGTGCTAAGGGGCGAGAGACCCAGTACTTC.

CDR3 protein: CASSPERGLAEQYF. The CDR3 DNA is TGCGCCAGCAGCCCAGAACGGGGACTTGCCGAGCAGTACTTC. The chain combines TRBV5-1 with TRBJ2-7, with D possibly matching TRBD2 (6 bases). Germline loops: CDR1 SGHRS, CDR2 YFSETQ. The CDR3 covers 14 residues. V lost 4 bases and J lost 6, with 17 bases in between.

The chain combines TRBV7-2 with TRBJ2-3; 7 bases are shared with TRBD2. CDR1 and CDR2 (germline): SGHTA, FQGNSA. The CDR3 extends over 15 amino acids. V lost 2 bases to trimming and J lost 4 bases; unmatched junction nucleotides: 6. The CDR3 DNA reads TGTGCCAGCAGCTTACGGACTAGTACTGCAGATACGCAGTATTTT. This sequence encodes CASSLRTSTADTQYF.

The chain recombines TRBV2 with TRBJ1-5; D unresolved. From germline, CDR1 is SNHLY and CDR2 FYNNEI. With 4 bases removed from V and 4 bases from J, the gap between germline ends came to 5 bases. This CDR3 is 12 amino acids long. CDR3 in amino acids: CASSGINQPQHF. CDR3 sequence (DNA): TGTGCCAGCAGTGGTATTAATCAGCCCCAGCATTTT.

This rearrangement joins TRBV7-3 to TRBJ1-1, with 7 bases identical to TRBD1. Trimming removed 1 base from V and 5 bases from J; junction bases left unmatched: 7. Germline loops: CDR1 SGHTA, CDR2 FQGTGA. The CDR3 covers 15 residues. The CDR3 reads CASSLMPGGNTEAFF. CDR3 bases: TGTGCCAGCAGCTTAATGCCAGGGGGTAATACTGAAGCTTTCTTT.

The chain links TRBV19 to TRBJ1-1, with 7 bases fitting TRBD1. Germline CDR1 reads LNHDA; CDR2 reads SQIVND (reference sequence). This CDR3 region has 15 residues. Trimming at V came to 7 bases and at J to 6 bases, leaving 14 bases not matched to a gene. CDR3 protein: CASIGQDPISAEAFF. CDR3 sequence (DNA): TGTGCCAGTATAGGACAGGATCCTATCAGCGCTGAAGCTTTCTTT.

The CDR3: CSVPRLAGADTQYF. The CDR3 DNA follows: TGCAGCGTTCCGAGACTAGCGGGAGCAGATACGCAGTATTTT. The chain employs TRBV29-1 and TRBJ2-3; TRBD2 matches 12 bases. The CDR3 length is 14 residues. J was trimmed by 4 bases and V by 5 bases; bases with no gene match: 4. Germline CDR1 is SQVTM and CDR2 is ANQGSEA.

The rearrangement joins TRBV4-2 to TRBJ2-2; 12 bases align to TRBD2. The V segment lost 4 bases and the J segment 8 bases; nucleotides outside the gene matches: 8. This CDR3 region has 16 residues. Germline V gene sequence: CDR1 LGHNA, CDR2 YNFKEQ. The CDR3 DNA sequence: TGTGCCAGCAGCCCACCTAGCGGGAGGGCCTCGGGGGAGCTGTTTTTT. This gives the protein CASSPPSGRASGELFF.

The rearrangement uses TRBV5-8 and TRBJ1-2; D is possibly TRBD1 (6 bases). Trimming left V 4 bases short and J 8 bases short, with 18 bases between. The CDR3 is 14 residues long. Germline CDR1 is SGHTS and CDR2 is YDEGEE. CDR3 in amino acids: CASSKWTDTYGYTF. The CDR3 DNA follows: TGTGCCAGCAGCAAGTGGACAGACACCTACGGCTACACCTTC.

The sample holds one count of this clone. V usage is TRBV9 and J usage is TRBJ2-1; D is possibly TRBD2 (6 bases). The CDR3 runs 15 residues. The germline V gene encodes CDR1 SGDLS and CDR2 YYNGEE. V dropped 1 base and J dropped 3 bases, with 11 bases sitting between them. The CDR3 DNA reads TGTGCCAGCAGCGTAACCACGGGAGTCTACAATGAGCAGTTCTTC. It translates to CASSVTTGVYNEQFF.

The chain has TRBV5-1 and TRBJ2-1; 7 nucleotides match TRBD2. The V gene end was trimmed by 7 bases and the J gene end by 2 bases; junction bases not matched to a gene: 9. The germline CDR1 and CDR2 sequences are SGHRS and YFSETQ. CDR3 size: 15 residues. Written as DNA, the CDR3 is TGCGCCAGCTCCGCCGGGGAGGGAGCCTACAATGAGCAGTTCTTC. It specifies CASSAGEGAYNEQFF. Complete variable domain (other parts from reference TRBV5-1 and TRBJ2-1): KAGVTQTPRYLIKTRGQQVTLSCSPISGHRSVSWYQQTPGQGLQFLFEYFSETQRNKGNFPGRFSGRQFSNSRSEMNVSTLELGDSALYLCASSAGEGAYNEQFFGPGTRLTVL.

This clone appeared once. The chain joins TRBV6-5 to TRBJ2-6; D remains ambiguous. Between the trimmed V and J ends, which lost 1 base and 0 bases, there was a span of 7 bases. There are 16 residues in the CDR3. Looked up from germline, CDR1 is MNHEY and CDR2 is SVGAGI. The CDR3, as DNA: TGTGCCAGCAGTTACTTGCGCGACTCTGGGGCCAACGTCCTGACTTTC. This codes for CASSYLRDSGANVLTF.

J is TRBJ2-1 and V is TRBV27, with D maybe TRBD2 (5 bases). The V end was cut by 2 bases, the J end by 0 bases, with 8 bases between. The CDR3 is made up of 15 amino acids. The germline gives CDR1 MNHEY, CDR2 SMNVEV (reference sequence). CDR3 region: CASSLMGSSYNEQFF. For the CDR3, the DNA is TGTGCCAGCAGTTTAATGGGGAGCTCCTACAATGAGCAGTTCTTC.

This chain links TRBV6-1 with TRBJ1-4, with D perhaps matching TRBD1 (5 bases). V dropped 0 bases and J dropped 0 bases, with 8 bases sitting between them. CDR1 MNHNS and CDR2 SASEGT come from the germline V gene. This CDR3 has 16 residues. The CDR3 loop reads CASSEARTTTNEKLFF. CDR3 DNA: TGTGCCAGCAGTGAAGCGAGGACAACAACTAATGAAAAACTGTTTTTT.

This rearrangement joins TRBV2 to TRBJ2-2; 8 bases map to TRBD1. The CDR3 runs to 14 residues. V lost 6 bases to trimming and J lost 5 bases; unmatched junction nucleotides: 5. Germline CDR1 SNHLY, CDR2 FYNNEI. In DNA, the CDR3 is TGTGCCAGCAGGGGACAGGTCAAAACCGGGGAGCTGTTTTTT. This gives the protein CASRGQVKTGELFF.

CDR3 in DNA: TGTGCCAGCAGCACTTCCCAGGGCTGGCAAGCTTTCTTT. Translation: CASSTSQGWQAFF. This chain links TRBV12-3 or TRBV12-4 with TRBJ1-1, with D tentatively TRBD1 (5 bases). The length of the CDR3 is 13 residues. The germline V and J ends were trimmed by 6 bases and 9 bases, with 17 bases remaining between them.

This chain joins TRBV12-5 and TRBJ2-7; 7 nucleotides match TRBD2. With 2 bases clipped from V and 7 bases from J, the junction kept 14 bases outside the gene matches. Germline V lookup: CDR1 LGHNT, CDR2 FRNRAP. This CDR3 has 16 amino acids. CDR3 sequence reads: CASGLPIGLDGKEQYF. The CDR3 coding sequence is TGTGCTAGTGGTTTGCCGATAGGACTAGACGGAAAGGAGCAGTACTTC.

The chain carries TRBV28 and TRBJ2-6; 8 nucleotides match TRBD1. The CDR3 runs 15 residues. The germline V gene has CDR1 MDHEN and CDR2 SYDVKM. The trim removed 5 bases at V and 9 bases at J, leaving 9 bases unmatched. In DNA, the CDR3 is TGTGCCAGCAGTGCCCCCGACAGGGGAGTCAACGTCCTGACTTTC. Its protein product is CASSAPDRGVNVLTF.

The J gene is TRBJ2-7, the V gene TRBV6-5; 7 bases are a match to TRBD1. Trimming cost V 0 bases and J 7 bases; bases outside gene matches: 9. This CDR3 contains 15 residues. The germline gives CDR1 MNHEY, CDR2 SVGAGI. The CDR3 region is CASSYSGTAVVEQYF. The DNA of the CDR3 is TGTGCCAGCAGTTACTCGGGGACAGCTGTAGTGGAGCAGTACTTC.

V gene TRBV25-1 combines with J gene TRBJ1-4; D gene unclear. This CDR3 has 15 residues. The germline gives CDR1 MGHDK, CDR2 SYGVNS. The germline V and J ends were trimmed by 7 bases and 8 bases, with 20 bases remaining between them. CDR3 in DNA: TGTGCCAGCACCTACAGCCATACCACGAAGGAAAAACTGTTTTTT. Amino acid sequence: CASTYSHTTKEKLFF.

The rearrangement links TRBV7-3 to TRBJ2-1; weak D call: TRBD1 (5 bases). This CDR3 contains 15 residues. Trimming shortened V by 5 bases and J by 1 base, and 12 bases separated the two germline ends. The germline V gene has CDR1 SGHTA and CDR2 FQGTGA. CDR3 coding DNA: TGTGCCAGCAGCGCGTCAGGGCCGTCCTACAATGAGCAGTTCTTC. Translation gives CASSASGPSYNEQFF.

In the case of this clone: The sample holds other DNA sequences that translate to the same CDR3. The rearrangement uses TRBV27 and TRBJ2-7, with 15 bases fitting TRBD2. The CDR3 is 16 amino acids. The germline CDR1 and CDR2 sequences are MNHEY and SMNVEV (reference sequence). V dropped 5 bases and J dropped 5; count of bases not matched to a gene: 7. The CDR3 loop reads CASSPGLAGGPHEQYF. The CDR3 bases are TGTGCCAGCAGTCCCGGACTAGCGGGAGGGCCCCACGAGCAGTACTTC.

The CDR3 spells CASRKPSEGTKNIQYF. The CDR3 nucleotides are TGTGCCAGCAGGAAACCAAGCGAGGGTACCAAAAACATTCAGTACTTC. The chain recombines TRBV25-1 with TRBJ2-4; perhaps TRBD2 as D (5 bases). V lost 6 bases to trimming and J lost 2 bases, with 17 bases between them. The V gene's germline CDR1 is MGHDK and CDR2 SYGVNS. The CDR3 totals 16 residues.